This T cell receptor beta chain was observed in a study of STAT5B mutations in CD4+ large granular lymphocyte leukemia. Whole-study results and caveats: 8/27 top patient clones versus 2/35 control clones were TRBV06-family. Without HLA matching, higher CD4+ than CD8+ T-LGLL clonality could reflect small sample size. Without putative leukemic clones, patient CD4-sorted repertoires remained more clonal than healthy CD4+ repertoires.

Profiled with immunoSEQ multiplex PCR; TCRdb holds only in-frame clones, not every one. This repertoire shows about 18,000 clones, about 88% found once; its top ten account for approximately 13%. Germline loops: CDR1 MNHEY, CDR2 SVGAGI. The CDR3 consists of 13 residues. V was shortened by 5 bases and J by 0 bases, with 8 bases between the two germline ends. Remarks on this clone: What it binds is not known.

V and J are TRBV6-5 and TRBJ2-7; D is undetermined. Sequencing input: CD4+ T cells from blood buffy coats. The receptor was derived from a human donor in good health. CDR3: CASSDGYSYEQYF. Here the CDR3 DNA reads TGTGCCAGCAGTGACGGTTACTCCTACGAGCAGTACTTC.